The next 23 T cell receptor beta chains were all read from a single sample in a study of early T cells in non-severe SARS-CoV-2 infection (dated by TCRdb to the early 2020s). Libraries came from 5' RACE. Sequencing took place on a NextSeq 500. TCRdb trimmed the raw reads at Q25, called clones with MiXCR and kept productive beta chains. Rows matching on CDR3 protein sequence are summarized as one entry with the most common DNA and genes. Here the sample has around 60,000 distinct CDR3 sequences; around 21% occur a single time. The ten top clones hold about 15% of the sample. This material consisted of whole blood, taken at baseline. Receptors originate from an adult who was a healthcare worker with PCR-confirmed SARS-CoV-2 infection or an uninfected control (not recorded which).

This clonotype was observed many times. Here the CDR3 reads CASPGEGTGYTF. For the CDR3, the DNA is TGTGCCAGCCCCGGGGAGGGGACAGGCTACACCTTC. The chain joins TRBV13 to TRBJ1-2; perhaps TRBD1 as D (6 bases). Trimming shortened V by 8 bases and J by 8 bases, and 15 bases separated the two germline ends. This CDR3 contains 12 residues. CDR1 and CDR2 (germline): PRHDT, FYEKMQ (reference sequence).

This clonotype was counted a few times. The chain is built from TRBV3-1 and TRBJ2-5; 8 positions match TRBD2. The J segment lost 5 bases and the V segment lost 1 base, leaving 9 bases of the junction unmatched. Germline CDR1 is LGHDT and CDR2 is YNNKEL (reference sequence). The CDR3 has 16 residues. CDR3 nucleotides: TGTGCCAGCAGCCAAGGTGCCGGGGGGGCCGCGGAGACCCAGTACTTC. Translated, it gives CASSQGAGGAAETQYF.

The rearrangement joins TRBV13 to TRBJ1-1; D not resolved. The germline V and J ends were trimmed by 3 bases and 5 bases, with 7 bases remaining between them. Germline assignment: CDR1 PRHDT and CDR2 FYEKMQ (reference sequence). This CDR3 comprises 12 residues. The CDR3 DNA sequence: TGTGCCAGCAGCTTCTGGGGAACTGAAGCTTTCTTT. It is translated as CASSFWGTEAFF.

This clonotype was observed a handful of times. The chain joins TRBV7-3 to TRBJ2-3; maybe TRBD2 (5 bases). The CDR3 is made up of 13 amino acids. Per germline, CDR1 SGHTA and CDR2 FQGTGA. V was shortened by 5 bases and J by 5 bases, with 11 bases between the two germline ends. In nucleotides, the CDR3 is TGTGCCAGCAGCCCTGGACGGGGAGATACGCAGTATTTT. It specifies CASSPGRGDTQYF.

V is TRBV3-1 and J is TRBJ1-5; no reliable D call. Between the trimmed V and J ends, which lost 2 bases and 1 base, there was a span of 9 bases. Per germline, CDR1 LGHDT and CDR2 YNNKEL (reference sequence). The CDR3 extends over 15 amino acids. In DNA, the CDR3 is TGTGCCAGCAGCCAACGCCTGGGGAGCAATCAGCCCCAGCATTTT. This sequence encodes CASSQRLGSNQPQHF. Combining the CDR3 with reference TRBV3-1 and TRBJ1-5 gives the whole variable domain DTAVSQTPKYLVTQMGNDKSIKCEQNLGHDTMYWYKQDSKKFLKIMFSYNNKELIINETVPNRFSPKSPDKAHLNLHINSLELGDSAVYFCASSQRLGSNQPQHFGDGTRLSIL.

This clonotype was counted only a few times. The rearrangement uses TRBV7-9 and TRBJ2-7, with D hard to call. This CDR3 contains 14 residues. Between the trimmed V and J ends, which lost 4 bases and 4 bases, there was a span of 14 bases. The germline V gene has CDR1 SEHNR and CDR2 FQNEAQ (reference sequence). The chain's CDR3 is CASSSPLQLYEQYF. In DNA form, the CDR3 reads TGTGCCAGCAGCTCCCCACTACAACTGTACGAGCAGTACTTC.

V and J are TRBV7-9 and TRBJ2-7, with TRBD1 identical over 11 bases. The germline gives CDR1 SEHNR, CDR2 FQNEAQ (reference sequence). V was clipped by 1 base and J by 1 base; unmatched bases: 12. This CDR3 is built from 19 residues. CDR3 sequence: CASSLGASPDRGQSYEQYF. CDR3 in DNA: TGTGCCAGCAGCTTAGGCGCTTCCCCGGACAGGGGGCAATCCTACGAGCAGTACTTC.

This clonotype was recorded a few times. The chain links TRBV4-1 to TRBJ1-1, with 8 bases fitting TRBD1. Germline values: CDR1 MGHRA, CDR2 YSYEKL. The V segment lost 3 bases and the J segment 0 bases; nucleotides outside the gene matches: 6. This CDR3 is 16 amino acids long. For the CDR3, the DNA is TGCGCCAGCAGCCAGGAACGGGGACAGGTGAACACTGAAGCTTTCTTT. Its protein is CASSQERGQVNTEAFF.

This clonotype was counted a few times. CDR3 protein: CASSPGALGANVLTF. CDR3 DNA: TGTGCCAGCAGCCCTGGGGCACTTGGGGCCAACGTCCTGACTTTC. This chain connects TRBV12-3 or TRBV12-4 to TRBJ2-6; D might be TRBD1 (5 bases). The CDR3 is 15 amino acids. Deletions cut 6 bases from V and 3 bases from J, with 12 bases between.

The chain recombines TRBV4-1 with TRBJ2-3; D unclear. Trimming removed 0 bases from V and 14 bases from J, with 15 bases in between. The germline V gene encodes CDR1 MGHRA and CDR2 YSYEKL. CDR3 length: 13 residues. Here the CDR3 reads CASSQDQQASAYF. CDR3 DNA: TGCGCCAGCAGCCAAGATCAGCAGGCCTCGGCGTATTTT.

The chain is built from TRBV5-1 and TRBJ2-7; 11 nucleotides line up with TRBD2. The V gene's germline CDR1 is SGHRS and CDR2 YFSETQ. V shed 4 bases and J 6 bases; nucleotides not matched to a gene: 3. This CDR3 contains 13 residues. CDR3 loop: CASSPGTSGEQYF. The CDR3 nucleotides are TGCGCCAGCAGCCCCGGGACTAGCGGCGAGCAGTACTTC.

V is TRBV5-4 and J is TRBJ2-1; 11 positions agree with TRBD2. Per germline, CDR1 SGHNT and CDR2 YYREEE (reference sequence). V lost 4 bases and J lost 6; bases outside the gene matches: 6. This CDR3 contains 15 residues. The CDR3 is CASSPGLADFNEQFF. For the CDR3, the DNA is TGTGCCAGCAGCCCGGGACTAGCGGATTTCAATGAGCAGTTCTTC.

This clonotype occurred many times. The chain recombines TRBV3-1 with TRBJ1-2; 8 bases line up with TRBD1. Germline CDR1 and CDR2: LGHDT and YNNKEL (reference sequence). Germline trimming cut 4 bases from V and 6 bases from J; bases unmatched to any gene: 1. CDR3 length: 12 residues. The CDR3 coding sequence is TGTGCCAGCAGCCTGACAGGGGATGGCTACACCTTC. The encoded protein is CASSLTGDGYTF.

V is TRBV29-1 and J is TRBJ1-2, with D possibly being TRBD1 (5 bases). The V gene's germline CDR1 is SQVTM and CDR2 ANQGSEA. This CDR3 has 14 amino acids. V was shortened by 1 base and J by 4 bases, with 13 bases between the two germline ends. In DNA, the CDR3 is TGCAGCGTTGAAGTCGCGCCAGGGAGCTATGGCTACACCTTC. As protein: CSVEVAPGSYGYTF.

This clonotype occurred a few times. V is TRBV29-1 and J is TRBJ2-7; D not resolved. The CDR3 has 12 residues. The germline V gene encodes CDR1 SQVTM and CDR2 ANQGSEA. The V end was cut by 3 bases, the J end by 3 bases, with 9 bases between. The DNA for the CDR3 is TGCAGCGTTGAGTTGGGCAGCTACGAGCAGTACTTC. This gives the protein CSVELGSYEQYF.

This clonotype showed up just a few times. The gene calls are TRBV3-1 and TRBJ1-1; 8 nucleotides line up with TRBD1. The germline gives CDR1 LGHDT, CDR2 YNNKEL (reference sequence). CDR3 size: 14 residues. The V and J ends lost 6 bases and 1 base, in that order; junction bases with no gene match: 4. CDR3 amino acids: CASSIGTGNTEAFF. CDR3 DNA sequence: TGTGCCAGCAGTATCGGGACAGGGAACACTGAAGCTTTCTTT.

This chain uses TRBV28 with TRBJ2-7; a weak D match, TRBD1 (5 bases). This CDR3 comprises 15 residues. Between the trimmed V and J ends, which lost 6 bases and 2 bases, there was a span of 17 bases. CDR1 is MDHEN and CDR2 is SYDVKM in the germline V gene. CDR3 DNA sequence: TGTGCCAGCAGCCCGGTGACAGTTTTCCCCTACGAGCAGTACTTC. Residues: CASSPVTVFPYEQYF.

The CDR3 DNA reads TGCAGTGCTAGAGTCGGGGGGCGTCAAGAGACCCAGTACTTC. This codes for CSARVGGRQETQYF. This chain links TRBV20-1 with TRBJ2-5; D is perhaps TRBD2 (7 bases). Germline values: CDR1 DFQATT, CDR2 SNEGSKA (reference sequence). The CDR3 loop spans 14 amino acids. Between the trimmed V and J ends, which lost 1 base and 2 bases, there was a span of 11 bases.

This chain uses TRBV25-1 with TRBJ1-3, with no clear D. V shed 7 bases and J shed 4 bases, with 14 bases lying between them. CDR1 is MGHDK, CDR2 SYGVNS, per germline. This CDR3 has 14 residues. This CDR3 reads CASIGDKHGNTIYF. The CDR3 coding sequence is TGTGCCAGCATCGGGGATAAACACGGAAACACCATATATTTT.

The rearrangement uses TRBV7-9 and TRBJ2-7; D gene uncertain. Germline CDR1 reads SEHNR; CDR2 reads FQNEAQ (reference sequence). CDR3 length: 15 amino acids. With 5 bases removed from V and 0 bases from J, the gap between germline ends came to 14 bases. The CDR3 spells CASSKGMGSSYEQYF. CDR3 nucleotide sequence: TGTGCCAGCAGCAAAGGGATGGGCAGCTCCTACGAGCAGTACTTC.

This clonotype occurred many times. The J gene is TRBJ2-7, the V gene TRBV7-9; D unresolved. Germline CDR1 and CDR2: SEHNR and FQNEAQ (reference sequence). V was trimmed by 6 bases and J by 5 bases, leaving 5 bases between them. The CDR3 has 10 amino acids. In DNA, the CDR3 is TGTGCCAGCAGTGGGGACGAGCAGTACTTC. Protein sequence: CASSGDEQYF.

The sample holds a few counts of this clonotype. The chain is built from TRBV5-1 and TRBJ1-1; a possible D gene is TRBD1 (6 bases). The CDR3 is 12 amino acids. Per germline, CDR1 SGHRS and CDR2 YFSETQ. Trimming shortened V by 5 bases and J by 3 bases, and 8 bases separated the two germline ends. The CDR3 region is CASRKGDTEAFF. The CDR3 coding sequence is TGCGCCAGCAGGAAGGGGGACACTGAAGCTTTCTTT.

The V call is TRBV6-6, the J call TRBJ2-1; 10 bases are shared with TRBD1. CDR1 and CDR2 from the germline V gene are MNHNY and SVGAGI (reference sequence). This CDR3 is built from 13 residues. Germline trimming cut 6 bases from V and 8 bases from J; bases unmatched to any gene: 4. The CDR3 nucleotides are TGTGCCAGCAGAGGGACAGGGGTTGATGAGCAGTTCTTC. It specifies CASRGTGVDEQFF.